The 16 T cell receptor beta chains in this list originate from one sample, sequenced in a study of T-cell reconstitution after alpha-beta-depleted transplantation in children. Unique molecular identifiers were used to barcode this TCRbeta library. TCRdb reprocessed the PCR reads via MiXCR and lists one record per CDR3 protein. Seen here are about 460,000 distinct CDR3 sequences, roughly 10% observed once, and the top ten hold 2%. The input for sequencing was PBMCs, taken before TCRalphabeta/CD19-depleted stem cell transplant. These receptors were taken from a child aged 2-9 years with inherited bone marrow failure, due to receive a stem cell transplant.

Many counts were recorded for this clonotype. The V gene is TRBV6-2 or TRBV6-3, the J gene TRBJ2-1; D may be TRBD2 (7 bases). The CDR3 consists of 15 residues. Trimming took 10 bases from V and 4 from J, leaving 20 bases between them. Per germline, CDR1 MNHEY and CDR2 SVGEGT. DNA of the CDR3: TGTGCCACCCAGATAGAAGGGGGGGCTTACAATGAGCAGTTCTTC. Amino acids: CATQIEGGAYNEQFF.

This clonotype was picked up many times. The rearrangement uses TRBV20-1 and TRBJ2-1, with 8 bases lining up with TRBD2. Germline V gene lookup returns CDR1 DFQATT and CDR2 SNEGSKA (reference sequence). This CDR3 region has 14 residues. Unmatched junction bases numbered 8, after V lost 6 bases and J lost 4 bases. CDR3 coding DNA: TGCAGTGCAGCACCTAGCGGGCCTTACAATGAGCAGTTCTTC. It encodes CSAAPSGPYNEQFF.

On this clonotype itself: A much larger clone differs from this one at a single base, so this may be a read error. The rearrangement joins TRBV4-3 to TRBJ2-3, with 7 bases identical to TRBD1. The CDR3 length is 12 residues. V shed 4 bases and J 10 bases; nucleotides not matched to a gene: 5. Germline-derived CDR1 and CDR2 are LGHNA and YSLEER. CDR3: CASSLIQGAQYF. DNA of the CDR3: TGCGCCAGCAGCCTGATCCAGGGGGCGCAGTATTTT.

This clonotype was counted ten times or more. This sequence joins TRBV20-1 and TRBJ2-1, with TRBD1 as a possible D gene (6 bases). V lost 0 bases, J lost 1 base, and 16 bases lay in between. Per the germline V gene, CDR1 is DFQATT and CDR2 is SNEGSKA (reference sequence). CDR3 size: 17 residues. DNA of the CDR3: TGCAGTGCTAGAGATGGGGGCGGGTATGCTTCCTACAATGAGCAGTTCTTC. It codes for CSARDGGGYASYNEQFF.

The chain has TRBV29-1 and TRBJ2-1; either TRBD1 or TRBD2 may fit D (6 bases each). This CDR3 spans 13 amino acids. CDR1 and CDR2 from the germline V gene are SQVTM and ANQGSEA. The ends were cut back, 6 bases at V and 6 bases at J, with 15 bases in the middle. The CDR3 bases are TGCAGCGTCGACCCTAGGGGGGCCAATGAGCAGTTCTTC. This translates into CSVDPRGANEQFF.

This clonotype was detected many times. This chain joins TRBV7-9 and TRBJ2-2, with 9 bases identical to TRBD1. Germline values: CDR1 SEHNR, CDR2 FQNEAQ (reference sequence). The CDR3 runs 16 residues. V shed 2 bases and J 4 bases; nucleotides not matched to a gene: 5. CDR3 sequence reads: CASSLLMGQGTGELFF. The DNA for the CDR3 is TGTGCCAGCAGCTTACTGATGGGACAGGGCACCGGGGAGCTGTTTTTT.

Only a few counts were recorded for this clonotype. V gene TRBV20-1 combines with J gene TRBJ1-2; 7 bases align to TRBD1. This CDR3 comprises 12 residues. Germline trimming cut 7 bases from V and 1 base from J; bases unmatched to any gene: 3. CDR1 is DFQATT and CDR2 is SNEGSKA in the germline V gene (reference sequence). This chain's CDR3 is CSVGTDNYGYTF. The CDR3 nucleotides are TGCAGTGTGGGGACAGATAACTATGGCTACACCTTC.

This clonotype was detected many times. The chain links TRBV5-1 to TRBJ2-3; D possibly corresponds to TRBD2 (5 bases). The length of the CDR3 is 15 residues. Germline CDR1 and CDR2: SGHRS and YFSETQ. V lost 3 bases to trimming and J lost 0 bases, with 11 bases between them. CDR3 residues: CASSSGVLSTDTQYF. DNA of the CDR3: TGCGCCAGCAGCTCCGGGGTGCTCAGCACAGATACGCAGTATTTT.

Ten or more counts support this clonotype. The rearrangement uses TRBV29-1 and TRBJ2-3; D is possibly TRBD2 (5 bases). Germline CDR1 is SQVTM and CDR2 is ANQGSEA. This CDR3 region has 14 residues. V was trimmed by 6 bases and J by 1 base, leaving 14 bases between them. The CDR3 reads CSVATSRGTDTQYF. The CDR3 bases are TGCAGCGTCGCCACTAGTCGAGGCACAGATACGCAGTATTTT.

This clonotype was seen at least ten times. This chain connects TRBV20-1 to TRBJ2-4; the match to TRBD2 covers 12 bases. The CDR3 length is 16 residues. Germline-derived CDR1 and CDR2 are DFQATT and SNEGSKA (reference sequence). J lost 7 bases, V lost 5 bases, and 12 bases had no gene match. Here the CDR3 reads CSAGFPLAGGLNIQYF. CDR3 bases: TGCAGTGCTGGTTTCCCTCTAGCGGGAGGGCTTAACATTCAGTACTTC.

The chain joins TRBV6-1 to TRBJ1-2; TRBD1 aligns across 10 bases. Germline CDR1 and CDR2: MNHNS and SASEGT. This CDR3 region has 16 residues. V shed 7 bases, J shed 6 bases, and the junction held 14 bases outside the gene matches. The CDR3 reads CASTVGQGFLSDGYTF. In DNA form, the CDR3 reads TGTGCCAGCACCGTGGGACAGGGGTTTTTGAGCGATGGCTACACCTTC.

This clonotype appeared many times. The chain combines TRBV20-1 with TRBJ2-7; possibly TRBD1 for D (6 bases). With 6 bases removed from V and 3 bases from J, the gap between germline ends came to 9 bases. This CDR3 region has 11 residues. CDR1 is DFQATT and CDR2 is SNEGSKA in the germline V gene (reference sequence). Here the CDR3 DNA reads TGCAGTGCCAGACAGGACTACGAGCAGTACTTC. It encodes CSARQDYEQYF.

This clonotype was observed once. The chain combines TRBV4-1 with TRBJ2-7; 8 bases are shared with TRBD2. The germline CDR1 and CDR2 sequences are MGHRA and YSYEKL. The V and J ends lost 0 bases and 3 bases, in that order; junction bases with no gene match: 10. CDR3 length equals 17 residues. In nucleotides, the CDR3 is TGCGCCAGCAGCCAAGATTTTGGCGGGAGGCCGGGCTACGAGCAGTACTTC. Its protein is CASSQDFGGRPGYEQYF.

The sample holds many counts of this clonotype. This chain joins TRBV6-5 and TRBJ1-1; TRBD1 might be the D (5 bases). V lost 11 bases and J 7 bases, leaving 8 bases between the germline ends. The CDR3 runs 9 residues. CDR1 and CDR2 from the germline V gene are MNHEY and SVGAGI. CDR3 sequence (DNA): TGTGCCGCCGGGGGTGAAGCTTTCTTT. This encodes CAAGGEAFF.

Comment on this clonotype: A much larger clone sits a single nucleotide away, making a read error possible. V and J are TRBV20-1 and TRBJ2-1; no definite D call. There are 13 residues in the CDR3. Germline V gene lookup returns CDR1 DFQATT and CDR2 SNEGSKA (reference sequence). CDR3 nucleotides: TGCAGTGCTGGAGACGATATTTCCAATGAGCATTTCTTC. It specifies CSAGDDISNEHFF.

This clonotype was detected ten times or more. The V and J genes are TRBV28 and TRBJ2-2; 11 bases are shared with TRBD2. Germline lookup yields CDR1 MDHEN and CDR2 SYDVKM. V shed 4 bases, J shed 2 bases, and the junction held 6 bases outside the gene matches. The CDR3 extends over 17 amino acids. Here the CDR3 DNA reads TGTGCCAGCAGTTCAGTGACTAGCGGGGTAAACACCGGGGAGCTGTTTTTT. It yields the protein CASSSVTSGVNTGELFF.